This TCR beta chain was recorded in a study of T cells in Graves' hyperthyroidism and ophthalmopathy (dated by TCRdb to about 2019). Context from the whole study: Peripheral blood samples were taken at initial diagnosis, before any treatment was given. To identify distinguishing TCR V-J signatures, a discovery cohort of around 100 patients was used, comprising approximately 40 with Graves' ophthalmopathy and about 59 with stable Graves' hyperthyroidism. Prospective prediction of ophthalmopathy was tested in an independent validation cohort consisting of about 20 hyperthyroidism patients and some 15 patients who later progressed to ophthalmopathy. For training and testing, the 95 to 100 patients in the discovery cohort were randomly divided in a 7:3 ratio. In addition, the study compared T-cell repertoires in thyroid tissue and in blood from five to seven Graves' hyperthyroidism patients. After sampling, hyperthyroidism patients received methimazole starting at 30 mg daily, and ophthalmopathy patients received high-dose intravenous methylprednisolone. The paper reports TCR Vbeta CDR3 sequencing of some 140 peripheral blood samples: approximately 41 ophthalmopathy, 70 to 85 hyperthyroidism and 17 progressor patients. Results and caveats for the whole study, not just this receptor: Blood samples also contained most of the expanded thyroid clonotypes (frequency above 0.001), which suggests that blood repertoires may reflect thyroid immune responses. In validation, progression to ophthalmopathy was predicted by the model with approximately 67% sensitivity and roughly 76% specificity, a median of around 6.5 months before onset. No statistical method was used to set the sample size in advance, and investigators knew the group allocation. Ophthalmopathy was separated from stable hyperthyroidism by a 13 V-J signature model, with 85% to 90% sensitivity and 81% to 83% specificity obtained in cross-validation and 80%/75% obtained in testing.

This clonotype showed up just a few times. Its antigen target is currently unknown. No much larger clonotype is one base removed from it; base qualities were not supplied. The TCR beta CDR3 regions were amplified from the RNA transcripts. The first round of RT-PCR for the TCR CDR3 was performed with the HTBI primer set and the Qiagen OneStep RT-PCR kit. Libraries were constructed in a second round of multiplex PCR, after which size selection and purification were carried out. Paired-end sequencing of the libraries was performed with 100 bp reads on an Illumina HiSeq2000. Regarding the original processing steps: SOAPnuke was used to process the raw data, with reads discarded if the reads contained adapters or uncalled bases, had a mean Phred below 15, or lacked an exact constant-primer or identifier match. High-quality paired reads were merged with COPE v1.2.5, and unique nucleotide sequences were defined as clonotypes. MiTCR v1.1 was used to align the clonotypes against IMGT TRBV, TRBD and TRBJ reference segments. The analysis included only V-J combinations with a frequency above 0.0001, which together covered more than 98% of the repertoires. The TCS score was defined as F50 (clonal expansion) divided by E x V (chaos), with BLOSUM62-based TCRdist calculated between CDR3 peptides within each V-J. Welch's t-statistics and random forest reduced just over 500 V-J features to about 12, which were used in a naive Bayes classifier (R e1071). The similarity between thyroid and blood repertoires was quantified using the Morisita-Horn index. TCRdb reanalyzed the raw reads on its own, using fastp at Q25 for trimming and MiXCR for clone calling, and kept in-frame beta chains. When rows share a CDR3 protein, they turn into one entry using the most common DNA and genes. V and J calls and clone size were set by TCRdb, not the authors. Across this sample there are nearly 750,000 distinct CDR3 sequences, with approximately 40% seen only once. Around 31% of the sample is in the top ten clones.

Graves' hyperthyroidism was defined as stable when no progression to ophthalmopathy occurred over 18 months of follow-up. Hyperthyroidism patients were newly diagnosed, with disease duration under 2 months, and aged 18 to 65 years. The study excluded patients with uncontrolled infections, other autoimmune diseases, pregnancy or lactation. Diagnoses were established on the basis of clinical symptoms, serum thyroxine and TRAb, thyroid ultrasound, and orbital computed tomography. PBMCs were isolated from 8 to 10 ml of fresh peripheral blood by Ficoll-Paque density gradient centrifugation. Total RNA was extracted using Trizol reagent, and RNA quality was assessed on an Agilent 2100 Bioanalyzer. The sequencing sample was made of blood. This receptor was identified in a woman in her thirties or forties with Graves' hyperthyroidism.

CDR3 loop: CATSEPKTGNYGYTF. At the DNA level, the sequence is TGTGCCACCAGTGAACCAAAAACAGGGAACTATGGCTACACCTTC. In this chain, TRBV24-1 is recombined with TRBJ1-2; the D region possibly corresponds to TRBD1 (6 bases align). The CDR3 runs 15 amino acids, cysteine and phenylalanine included. Only the CDR3 part of the read is kept: 45 bases, read in frame from the first base. The junction carries 13 bases between V and J, which are trimmed by 4 bases and 2 bases respectively. CDR1 is given as KGHDR and CDR2 as SFDVKD, both from the germline V gene.